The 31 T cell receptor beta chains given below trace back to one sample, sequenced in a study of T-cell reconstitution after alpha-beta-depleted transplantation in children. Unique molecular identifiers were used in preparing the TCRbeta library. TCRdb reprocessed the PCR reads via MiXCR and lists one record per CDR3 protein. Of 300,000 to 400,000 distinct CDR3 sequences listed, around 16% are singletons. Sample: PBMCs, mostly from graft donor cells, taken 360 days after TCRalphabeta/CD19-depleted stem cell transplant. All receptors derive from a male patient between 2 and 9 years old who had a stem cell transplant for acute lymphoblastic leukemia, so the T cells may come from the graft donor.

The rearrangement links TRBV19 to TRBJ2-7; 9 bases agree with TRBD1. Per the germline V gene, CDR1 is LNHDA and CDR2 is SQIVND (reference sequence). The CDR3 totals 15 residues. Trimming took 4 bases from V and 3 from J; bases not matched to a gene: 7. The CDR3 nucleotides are TGTGCCAGTAGTACTCATCCGGGACAGGGCTACGAGCAGTACTTC. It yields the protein CASSTHPGQGYEQYF.

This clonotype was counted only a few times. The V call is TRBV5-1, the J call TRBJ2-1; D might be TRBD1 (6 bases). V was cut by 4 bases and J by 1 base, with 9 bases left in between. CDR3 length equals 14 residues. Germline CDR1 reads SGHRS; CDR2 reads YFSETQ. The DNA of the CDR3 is TGCGCCAGCAGCGCGACAGGTTCCTACAATGAGCAGTTCTTC. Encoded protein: CASSATGSYNEQFF.

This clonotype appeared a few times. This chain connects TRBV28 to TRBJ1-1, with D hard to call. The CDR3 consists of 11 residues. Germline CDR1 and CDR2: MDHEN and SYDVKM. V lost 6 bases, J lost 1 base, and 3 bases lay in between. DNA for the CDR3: TGTGCCAGCAGACAGAACACTGAAGCTTTCTTT. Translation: CASRQNTEAFF.

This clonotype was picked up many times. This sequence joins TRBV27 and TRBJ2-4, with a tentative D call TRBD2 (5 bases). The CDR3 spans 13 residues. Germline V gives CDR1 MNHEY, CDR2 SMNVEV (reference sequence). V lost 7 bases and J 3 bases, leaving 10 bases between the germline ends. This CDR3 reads CASKDWSKNIQYF. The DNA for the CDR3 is TGTGCCAGCAAGGACTGGAGCAAAAACATTCAGTACTTC.

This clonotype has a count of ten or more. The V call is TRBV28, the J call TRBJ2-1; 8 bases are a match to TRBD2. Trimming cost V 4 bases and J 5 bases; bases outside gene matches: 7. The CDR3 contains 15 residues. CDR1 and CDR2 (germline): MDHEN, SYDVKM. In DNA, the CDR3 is TGTGCCAGCAGTTCTTTAGCGGGGACGAACAATGAGCAGTTCTTC. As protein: CASSSLAGTNNEQFF.

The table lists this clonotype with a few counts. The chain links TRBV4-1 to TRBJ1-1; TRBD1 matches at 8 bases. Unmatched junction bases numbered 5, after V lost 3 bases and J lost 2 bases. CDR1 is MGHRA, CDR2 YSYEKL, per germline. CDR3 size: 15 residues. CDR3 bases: TGCGCCAGCAGCCAGCACGGACAGGGTAACACTGAAGCTTTCTTT. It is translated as CASSQHGQGNTEAFF.

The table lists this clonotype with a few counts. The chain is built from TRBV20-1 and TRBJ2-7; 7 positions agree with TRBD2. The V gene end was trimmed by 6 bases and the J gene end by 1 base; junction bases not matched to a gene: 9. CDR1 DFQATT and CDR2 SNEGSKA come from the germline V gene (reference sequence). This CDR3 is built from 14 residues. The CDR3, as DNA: TGCAGTGCAGCCGACCCGGGACTATCCTACGAGCAGTACTTC. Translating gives CSAADPGLSYEQYF.

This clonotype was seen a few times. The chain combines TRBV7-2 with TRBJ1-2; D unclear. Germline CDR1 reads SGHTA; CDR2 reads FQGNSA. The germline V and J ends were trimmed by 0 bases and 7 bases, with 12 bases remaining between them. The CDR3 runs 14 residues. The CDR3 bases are TGTGCCAGCAGCTTAGCTGGGCGGACTTCTGGCTACACCTTC. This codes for CASSLAGRTSGYTF. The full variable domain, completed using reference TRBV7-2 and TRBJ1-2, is GAGVSQSPSNKVTEKGKDVELRCDPISGHTALYWYRQSLGQGLEFLIYFQGNSAPDKSGLPSDRFSAERTGGSVSTLTIQRTQQEDSAVYLCASSLAGRTSGYTFGSGTRLTVV.

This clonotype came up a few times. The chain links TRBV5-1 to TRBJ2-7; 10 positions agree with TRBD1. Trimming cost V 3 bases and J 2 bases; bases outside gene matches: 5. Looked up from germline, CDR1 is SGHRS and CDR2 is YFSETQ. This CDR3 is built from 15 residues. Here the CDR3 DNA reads TGCGCCAGCAGCTCCGGGACAGGGGCTACCTACGAGCAGTACTTC. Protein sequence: CASSSGTGATYEQYF.

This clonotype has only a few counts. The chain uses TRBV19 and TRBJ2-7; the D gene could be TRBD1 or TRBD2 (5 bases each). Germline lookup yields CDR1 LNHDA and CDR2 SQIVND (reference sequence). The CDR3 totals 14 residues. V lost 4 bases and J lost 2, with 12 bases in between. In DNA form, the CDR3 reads TGTGCCAGTAGTACCCGGGACGGAACCTACGAGCAGTACTTC. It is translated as CASSTRDGTYEQYF.

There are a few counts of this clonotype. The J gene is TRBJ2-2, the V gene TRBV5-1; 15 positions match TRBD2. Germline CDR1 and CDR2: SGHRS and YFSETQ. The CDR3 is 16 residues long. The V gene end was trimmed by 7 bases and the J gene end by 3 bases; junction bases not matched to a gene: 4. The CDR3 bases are TGCGCCAGCGGGACTAGCGGGAGGAGTTACACCGGGGAGCTGTTTTTT. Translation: CASGTSGRSYTGELFF.

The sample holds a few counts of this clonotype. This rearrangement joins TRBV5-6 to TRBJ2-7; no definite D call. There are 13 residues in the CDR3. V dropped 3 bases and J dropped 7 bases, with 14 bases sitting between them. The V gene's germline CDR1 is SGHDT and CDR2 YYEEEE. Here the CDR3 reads CASSSGSGREQYF. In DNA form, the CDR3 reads TGTGCCAGCAGCTCCGGCTCTGGAAGAGAGCAGTACTTC.

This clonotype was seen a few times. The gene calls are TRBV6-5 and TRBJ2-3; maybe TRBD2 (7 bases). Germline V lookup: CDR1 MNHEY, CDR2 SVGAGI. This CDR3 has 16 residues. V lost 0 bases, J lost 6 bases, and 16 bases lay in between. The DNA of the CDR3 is TGTGCCAGCAGTTACTCGATGGGGGGGCTCGGGGATACGCAGTATTTT. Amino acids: CASSYSMGGLGDTQYF.

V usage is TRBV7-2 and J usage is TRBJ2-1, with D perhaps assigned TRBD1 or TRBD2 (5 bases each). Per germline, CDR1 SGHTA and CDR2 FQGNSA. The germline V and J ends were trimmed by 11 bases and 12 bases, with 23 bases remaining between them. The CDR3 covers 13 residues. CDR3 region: CACGPGLKSGQFF. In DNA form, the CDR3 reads TGTGCCTGTGGCCCGGGGCTCAAAAGCGGGCAGTTCTTC.

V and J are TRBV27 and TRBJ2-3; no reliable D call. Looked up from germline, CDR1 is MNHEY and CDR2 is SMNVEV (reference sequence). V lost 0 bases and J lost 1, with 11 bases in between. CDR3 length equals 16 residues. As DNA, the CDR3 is TGTGCCAGCAGTTTATCGGTGGCTAGGGGCACAGATACGCAGTATTTT. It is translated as CASSLSVARGTDTQYF.

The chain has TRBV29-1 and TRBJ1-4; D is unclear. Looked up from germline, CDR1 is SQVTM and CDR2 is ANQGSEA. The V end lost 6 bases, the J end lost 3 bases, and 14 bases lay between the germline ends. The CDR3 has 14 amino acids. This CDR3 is CSVRHGVSNEKLFF. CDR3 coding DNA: TGCAGCGTCCGGCATGGGGTTTCTAATGAAAAACTGTTTTTT. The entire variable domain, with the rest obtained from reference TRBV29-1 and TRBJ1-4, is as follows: SAVISQKPSRDICQRGTSLTIQCQVDSQVTMMFWYRQQPGQSLTLIATANQGSEATYESGFVIDKFPISRPNLTFSTLTVSNMSPEDSSIYLCSVRHGVSNEKLFFGSGTQLSVL.

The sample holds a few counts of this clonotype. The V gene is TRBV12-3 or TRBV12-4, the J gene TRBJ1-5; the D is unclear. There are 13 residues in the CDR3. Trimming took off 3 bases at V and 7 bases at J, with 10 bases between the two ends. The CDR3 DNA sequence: TGTGCCAGCAGTTTTGGGCAAAACCAGCCCCAGCATTTT. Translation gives CASSFGQNQPQHF.

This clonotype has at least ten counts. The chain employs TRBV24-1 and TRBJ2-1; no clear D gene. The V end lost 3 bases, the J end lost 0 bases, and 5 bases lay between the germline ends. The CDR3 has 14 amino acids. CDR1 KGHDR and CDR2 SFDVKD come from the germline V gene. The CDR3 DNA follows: TGTGCCACCAGTGATGGTGTCTCCTACAATGAGCAGTTCTTC. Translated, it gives CATSDGVSYNEQFF.

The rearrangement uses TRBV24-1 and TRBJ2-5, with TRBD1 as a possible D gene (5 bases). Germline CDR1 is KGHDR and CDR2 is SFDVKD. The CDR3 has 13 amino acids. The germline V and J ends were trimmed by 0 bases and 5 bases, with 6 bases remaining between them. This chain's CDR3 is CATSDLWGETQYF. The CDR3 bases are TGTGCCACCAGTGATTTGTGGGGCGAGACCCAGTACTTC.

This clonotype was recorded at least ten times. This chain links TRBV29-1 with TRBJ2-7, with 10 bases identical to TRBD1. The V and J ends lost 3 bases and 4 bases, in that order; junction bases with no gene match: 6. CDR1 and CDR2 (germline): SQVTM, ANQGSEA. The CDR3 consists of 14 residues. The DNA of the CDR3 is TGCAGCGTTGAGACCGGGACAGGGGCATACGAGCAGTACTTC. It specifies CSVETGTGAYEQYF.

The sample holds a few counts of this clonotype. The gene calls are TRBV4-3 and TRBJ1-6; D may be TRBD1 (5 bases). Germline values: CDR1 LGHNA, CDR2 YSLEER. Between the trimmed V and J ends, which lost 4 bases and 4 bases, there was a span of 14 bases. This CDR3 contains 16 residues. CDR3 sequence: CASSLTGTSYNSPLHF. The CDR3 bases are TGCGCCAGCAGCCTGACCGGGACCTCTTATAATTCACCCCTCCACTTT.

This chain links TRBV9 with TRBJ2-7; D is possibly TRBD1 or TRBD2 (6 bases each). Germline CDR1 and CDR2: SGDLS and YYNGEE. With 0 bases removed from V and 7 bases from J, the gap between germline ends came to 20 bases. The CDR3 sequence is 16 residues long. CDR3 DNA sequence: TGTGCCAGCAGCGTAGCTGTAGGTCTGGGGGCGGGAGAGCAGTACTTC. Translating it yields CASSVAVGLGAGEQYF.

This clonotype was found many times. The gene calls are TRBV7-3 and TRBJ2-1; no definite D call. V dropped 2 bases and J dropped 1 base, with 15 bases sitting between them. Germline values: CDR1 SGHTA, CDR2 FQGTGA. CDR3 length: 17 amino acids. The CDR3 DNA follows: TGTGCCAGCAGCTTAGTCGCCCGACACACTTCCTACAATGAGCAGTTCTTC. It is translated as CASSLVARHTSYNEQFF.

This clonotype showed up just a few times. CDR3 sequence: CASSLSLGREGYEQYF. The CDR3 DNA reads as TGCGCCAGCAGCTTGAGCCTGGGGCGGGAGGGGTACGAGCAGTACTTC. V is TRBV5-1 and J is TRBJ2-7; 9 positions agree with TRBD2. The CDR3 sequence is 16 residues long. After removal of 1 base from V and 4 bases from J, the junction contained 9 bases not matched to a gene. The germline gives CDR1 SGHRS, CDR2 YFSETQ.

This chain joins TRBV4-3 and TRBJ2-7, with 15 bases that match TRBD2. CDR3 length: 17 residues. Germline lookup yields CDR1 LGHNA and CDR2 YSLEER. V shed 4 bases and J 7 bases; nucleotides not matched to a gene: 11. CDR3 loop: CASSLGTSGRSPSEQYF. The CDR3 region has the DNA TGCGCCAGCAGCCTCGGGACTAGCGGGAGGTCCCCCTCGGAGCAGTACTTC.

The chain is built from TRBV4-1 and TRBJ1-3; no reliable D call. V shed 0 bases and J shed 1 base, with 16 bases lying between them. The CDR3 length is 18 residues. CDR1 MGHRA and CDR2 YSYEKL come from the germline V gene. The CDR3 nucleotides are TGCGCCAGCAGCCAAGATAAAGGGTACTATGCATCTGGAAACACCATATATTTT. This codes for CASSQDKGYYASGNTIYF.

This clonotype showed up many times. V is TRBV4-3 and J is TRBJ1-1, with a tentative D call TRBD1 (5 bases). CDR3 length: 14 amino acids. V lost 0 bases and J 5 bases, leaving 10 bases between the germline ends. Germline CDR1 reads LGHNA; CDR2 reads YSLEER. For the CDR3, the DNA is TGCGCCAGCAGCCAAGATCGGCAGGGAACTGAAGCTTTCTTT. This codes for CASSQDRQGTEAFF.

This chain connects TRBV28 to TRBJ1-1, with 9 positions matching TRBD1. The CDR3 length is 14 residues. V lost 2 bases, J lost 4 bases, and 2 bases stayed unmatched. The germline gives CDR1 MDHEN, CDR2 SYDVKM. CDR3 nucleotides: TGTGCCAGCAGTTTAGACAGGGGGTTCACTGAAGCTTTCTTT. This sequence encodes CASSLDRGFTEAFF.

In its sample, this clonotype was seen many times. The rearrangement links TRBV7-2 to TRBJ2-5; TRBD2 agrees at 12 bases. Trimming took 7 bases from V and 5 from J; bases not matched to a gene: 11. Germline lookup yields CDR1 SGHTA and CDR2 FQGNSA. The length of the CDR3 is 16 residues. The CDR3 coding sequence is TGTGCCAGCACCTTGGACCTAGCGGGAGGGCCTGAGACCCAGTACTTC. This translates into CASTLDLAGGPETQYF.

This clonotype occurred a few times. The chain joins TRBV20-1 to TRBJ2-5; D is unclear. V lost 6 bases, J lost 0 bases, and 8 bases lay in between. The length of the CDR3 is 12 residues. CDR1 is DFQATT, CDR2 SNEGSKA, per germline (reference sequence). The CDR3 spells CSASLNQETQYF. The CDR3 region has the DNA TGCAGTGCGAGCCTGAACCAAGAGACCCAGTACTTC.

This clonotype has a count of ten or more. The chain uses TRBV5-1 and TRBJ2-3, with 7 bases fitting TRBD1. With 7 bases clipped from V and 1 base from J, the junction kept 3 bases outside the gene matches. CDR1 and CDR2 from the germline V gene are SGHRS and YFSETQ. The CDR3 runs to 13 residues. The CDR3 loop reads CASAGTGTDTQYF. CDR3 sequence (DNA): TGCGCCAGCGCCGGGACAGGCACAGATACGCAGTATTTT.